The 8 T cell receptor beta chains in this list originate from one sample, sequenced in a study of T-cell reconstitution after alpha-beta-depleted transplantation in children. The authors prepared the TCRbeta library with unique molecular identifiers. MiXCR was run by TCRdb on the PCR reads, yielding one entry per CDR3 protein. The profile shows 350,000 to 400,000 distinct CDR3 sequences, about a fifth of them singletons. The sample here was PBMCs from the stem cell graft donor, taken from the stem cell graft. These receptors came from a human donor who donated a stem cell graft to a child with acute myeloid leukemia.

This chain joins TRBV27 and TRBJ1-5; no definite D call. The germline V gene encodes CDR1 MNHEY and CDR2 SMNVEV (reference sequence). The CDR3 runs 15 residues. V gave up 8 bases and J gave up 1 base, with 15 bases separating them. The CDR3 reads CASGPWQRSNQPQHF. CDR3 nucleotides: TGTGCCAGCGGACCCTGGCAGAGAAGCAATCAGCCCCAGCATTTT.

This clonotype was seen only a few times. The rearrangement uses TRBV25-1 and TRBJ1-1; no definite D call. Germline values: CDR1 MGHDK, CDR2 SYGVNS. Trimming removed 1 base from V and 5 bases from J, with 14 bases in between. This CDR3 region has 15 residues. CDR3 in amino acids: CASSELTEGITEAFF. In DNA form, the CDR3 reads TGTGCCAGCAGTGAATTAACGGAAGGAATTACTGAAGCTTTCTTT.

The rearrangement uses TRBV12-3 or TRBV12-4 and TRBJ2-3; TRBD2 matches at 10 bases. The CDR3 has 16 amino acids. The trim removed 6 bases at V and 4 bases at J, leaving 10 bases unmatched. The CDR3 protein is CASSPPGLALSDTQYF. Written as DNA, the CDR3 is TGTGCCAGCAGCCCCCCGGGACTAGCGCTTTCAGATACGCAGTATTTT.

This clonotype was counted a few times. The genes are TRBV20-1 and TRBJ2-3, with 11 bases matching TRBD2. The CDR3 has 14 residues. V gave up 1 base and J gave up 5 bases; unmatched junction bases: 2. Per germline, CDR1 DFQATT and CDR2 SNEGSKA (reference sequence). CDR3 region: CSARGGLAGDTQYF. The CDR3 nucleotides read TGCAGTGCTAGAGGAGGACTAGCGGGAGATACGCAGTATTTT.

The chain joins TRBV20-1 to TRBJ2-1; TRBD2 aligns across 8 bases. Per germline, CDR1 DFQATT and CDR2 SNEGSKA (reference sequence). V dropped 7 bases and J dropped 9; count of bases not matched to a gene: 23. The CDR3 consists of 17 residues. The CDR3 nucleotides read TGCAGTGTTTGGTCTAGCGGGTTTGGGGCTGGATCGAGTGAGCAGTTCTTC. Encoded protein: CSVWSSGFGAGSSEQFF.

This clonotype has a handful of counts. The V and J genes are TRBV7-8 and TRBJ2-3; 13 nucleotides line up with TRBD2. Unmatched junction bases numbered 5, after V lost 5 bases and J lost 0 bases. The CDR3 consists of 17 residues. Per the germline V gene, CDR1 is SGHVS and CDR2 is FQNEAQ. In DNA form, the CDR3 reads TGTGCCAGCAGCGAACCGGGACTAGCGGGAAGCACAGATACGCAGTATTTT. Translated, it gives CASSEPGLAGSTDTQYF.

The rearrangement joins TRBV7-2 to TRBJ2-1; TRBD2 agrees at 13 bases. Germline V gives CDR1 SGHTA, CDR2 FQGNSA. The J segment lost 4 bases and the V segment lost 5 bases, leaving 5 bases of the junction unmatched. This CDR3 spans 16 amino acids. CDR3 in DNA: TGTGCCAGCAGCCTTAGACTAGCGGGGGGATACAATGAGCAGTTCTTC. Protein: CASSLRLAGGYNEQFF.

This chain links TRBV9 with TRBJ2-1; weak D call: TRBD1 (6 bases). The CDR3 totals 17 residues. V dropped 0 bases and J dropped 0 bases, with 13 bases sitting between them. The V gene's germline CDR1 is SGDLS and CDR2 YYNGEE. CDR3 sequence reads: CASSVGSGHHSYNEQFF. The DNA of the CDR3 is TGTGCCAGCAGCGTAGGATCGGGACACCACTCCTACAATGAGCAGTTCTTC.